These 3 T cell receptor beta chains were sequenced from one sample in a study of molecular identifiers for immune sequencing clone quantification. MiXCR was run by TCRdb on the PCR reads, yielding one entry per CDR3 protein. Of approximately 630,000 distinct CDR3 sequences detected, around 25% appear once; the ten largest clones hold about 0.78%. Material for sequencing was naive CD8+ T cells from blood, with Jurkat cell RNA spiked in. Subset of the sample: FACS-sorted CD8+CD4-CCR7+CD45RA+ naive T cells. All receptors come from a human donor in good health. Some libraries in this study had Jurkat cell RNA spiked in.

The chain has TRBV12-3 or TRBV12-4 and TRBJ1-5, with 7 bases that match TRBD1. V dropped 7 bases and J dropped 1; count of bases not matched to a gene: 4. This CDR3 is built from 14 residues. CDR3 sequence: CASNVGGSNQPQHF. DNA of the CDR3: TGTGCCAGCAACGTAGGGGGCAGCAATCAGCCCCAGCATTTT.

This clonotype was counted at least ten times. This sequence joins TRBV6-5 and TRBJ1-1; a weak D match, TRBD1 (6 bases). This CDR3 is 13 amino acids long. V lost 8 bases to trimming and J lost 7 bases, with 17 bases between them. CDR1 is MNHEY, CDR2 SVGAGI, per germline. CDR3 protein: CASSRGERFEAFF. The CDR3 DNA is TGTGCCAGCTCAAGGGGGGAGCGTTTTGAAGCTTTCTTT.

This clonotype was recorded a few times. V is TRBV12-5 and J is TRBJ1-2; D ambiguous. Germline V CDR1 and CDR2: LGHNT, FRNRAP. This CDR3 is built from 14 residues. Trimming cost V 2 bases and J 3 bases, with 10 bases left between them. CDR3 in DNA: TGTGCTAGTGGTTTGCCGGGCAGCCACTATGGCTACACCTTC. This gives the protein CASGLPGSHYGYTF.